One TCR beta chain is described in this entry. Its specific antigen is unknown. It has no much larger one-base neighbor in the sample; base qualities were not kept. Relative to germline, V is 4 bases shorter and J is 4 bases shorter, with 14 bases between their ends. Including cysteine and phenylalanine, the CDR3 has 14 amino acids. Only the CDR3 region is kept as DNA, spanning 42 bases read in frame from base 1. The germline V gene encodes CDR1 SGHRS and CDR2 YFSETQ. The treatment or condition label of this sample denotes: about 20 received Ad26.COV2.S at low or high dose, single or two shots; several received placebo; per-sample allocation not given. For vaccine and placebo recipients, the sequenced repertoires came from samples collected on day 63 after the first injection. Cohort 1b enrolled 25 or so adults aged 18-55 years at a single site in Boston, USA, between 29 July and 7 August 2020. Ad26.COV2.S was a replication-incompetent adenovirus type 26 vector expressing a prefusion-stabilized SARS-CoV-2 spike protein from the original Wuhan strain.

The data were taken from a study of Ad26.COV2.S vaccination and SARS-CoV-2 variants (dated by TCRdb to the early 2020s). Background for the entire study: Donors in the vaccine arm were drawn from COV1001, a phase I-IIa trial of Ad26.COV2.S in healthy adults that was multicentre, randomized, double-blind and placebo-controlled. Sequencing of the TCRbeta repertoire served to evaluate the specificity and breadth of SARS-CoV-2-reactive T cell receptors following Ad26.COV2.S vaccination. The TCR-sequenced set comprised approximately 32 samples: some 19 Ad26.COV2.S vaccine recipients, 5 placebo recipients and 8 SARS-CoV-2 convalescent individuals. Dosing of Ad26.COV2.S was intramuscular, at either 5x10^10 or 1x10^11 viral particles, delivered as one shot or as two shots spaced 56 days apart. Trial participants were randomized into five groups of five, in which low-dose or high-dose Ad26.COV2.S was given once or twice, or placebo was given on both occasions. Investigators did not know the trial group allocation while performing experiments and assessing outcomes. Points the paper makes about the study in general: The study was not powered for comparison of responses between vaccine doses or regimens. Substantial breadth of spike-specific CD8+ and CD4+ T cell responses was reported after vaccination. The authors noted that the TCR breadth and depth analyses may have underestimated total T cell responses. Comparable non-spike TCR breadth was observed between vaccine and placebo recipients, consistent with only spike being contained in the vaccine. Ad26.COV2.S recipients had higher spike-specific TCR breadth than placebo recipients (P = 0.0014).

The immunoSEQ Assay was used to sequence TCRbeta CDR3 regions. After extraction, genomic DNA underwent amplification by bias-controlled multiplex PCR, followed by high-throughput sequencing. The published analysis was carried out like this. Collapsing and filtering of sequences were performed to quantify the absolute abundance of each unique TCRbeta CDR3 region. T cell fraction was estimated by normalization of TCRbeta template counts to usable DNA, with usable DNA being measured through amplification of reference genes present in all nucleated cells. Repertoire TCRs were annotated as SARS-CoV-2-specific when V gene, CDR3 amino acid sequence and J gene were exactly matched to a known reactive TCR set. MIRA supplied the reference SARS-CoV-2 TCR set, which was filtered for enrichment in COVID-19-positive ImmuneCODE repertoires so that public or cross-reactive TCRs were removed. Using the MIRA antigens, annotated TCRs were further analysed by specific ORF or by position within an ORF. Depth was the summed frequency of annotated unique rearrangements, while breadth was defined as annotated unique rearrangements over total unique productive rearrangements. TCR breadth was compared between groups using two-sided Wilcoxon rank-sum tests. The table comes from immuneACCESS by way of TCRdb, which keeps in-frame sequences with V and J called. Part of the clones is missing from these tables; in studies checked, under half for an unresolved V gene and the rest for unknown reasons. The D gene and trimming were derived from the DNA, and the V and J assignments and clone size from that table. The sample has about 680,000 clones on record, 80% to 90% of them singletons. Roughly 1.5% of the sample comes from the top ten.

The sequence came from a person between 18 and 65 years old who received the Ad26.COV2.S COVID-19 vaccine or a placebo. The sequence is built from TRBV5-1 and TRBJ2-5, with a weak D call of TRBD2 (6 bases match). Specimen: peripheral blood, collected in a trial of Ad26.COV2.S vaccine versus placebo. The bases read TGCGCCAGCAGCCCGAGGGCGGAGGGAGAGACCCAGTACTTC. It codes for CASSPRAEGETQYF.